This passage covers 8 T cell receptor beta chains from one sample sequenced in a study of blood T cell repertoires in COVID-19. Only in-frame clones appear in the TCRdb table, and some are missing; sequencing was by immunoSEQ multiplex PCR. The sample records approximately 190,000 clones, approximately 84% being singletons. Source material: peripheral blood. The receptor set was obtained from an elderly man with acute or convalescent COVID-19.

Only a few counts were recorded for this clone. The V and J genes are TRBV2 and TRBJ2-2; 9 positions match TRBD2. CDR3 length equals 15 residues. V lost 6 bases to trimming and J lost 7 bases; unmatched junction nucleotides: 9. Germline CDR1 and CDR2: SNHLY and FYNNEI. CDR3 bases: TGTGCCAGCAGCCCCCCTAGCGGGAATGGCGGGGAGCTGTTTTTT. Amino acid sequence: CASSPPSGNGGELFF.

The chain joins TRBV11-2 to TRBJ2-3; 12 bases are shared with TRBD2. With V trimmed by 5 bases and J by 8 bases, 8 bases remained unmatched. Germline V gives CDR1 SGHAT, CDR2 FQNNGV. CDR3 length: 15 amino acids. Here the CDR3 DNA reads TGTGCCAGCAGCCTTCTAGCGGGAGGGCCAGGTACGCAGTATTTT. Its translation: CASSLLAGGPGTQYF.

The chain has TRBV27 and TRBJ2-3, with D perhaps TRBD2 (7 bases). Germline V CDR1 and CDR2: MNHEY, SMNVEV (reference sequence). The CDR3 totals 13 residues. V lost 8 bases and J 6 bases, leaving 15 bases between the germline ends. CDR3 DNA: TGTGCCAGCGGAAGAGGGGGAGGGGATACGCAGTATTTT. This sequence encodes CASGRGGGDTQYF.

The chain combines TRBV3-1 (or the pseudogene TRBV3-2) with TRBJ1-1, with TRBD1 identical over 9 bases. Germline CDR1 reads LGHDT; CDR2 reads YNNKEL (reference sequence). Trimming at V came to 6 bases and at J to 5 bases, leaving 10 bases not matched to a gene. The CDR3 length is 15 residues. CDR3 nucleotides: TGTGCCAGCAGTCCCGAAACGACAGGGGGGACTGAAGCTTTCTTT. This encodes CASSPETTGGTEAFF.

The chain employs TRBV7-2 and TRBJ2-7; 16 bases are shared with TRBD2. The V segment lost 4 bases and the J segment 2 bases; nucleotides outside the gene matches: 8. The CDR3 spans 18 residues. Germline V CDR1 and CDR2: SGHTA, FQGNSA. In nucleotides, the CDR3 is TGTGCCAGCAGCTCCGGGACTAGCGGGAGGGCCGGTGCCTACGAGCAGTACTTC. Protein sequence: CASSSGTSGRAGAYEQYF. The variable domain in full, completed from reference TRBV7-2 and TRBJ2-7, reads GAGVSQSPSNKVTEKGKDVELRCDPISGHTALYWYRQSLGQGLEFLIYFQGNSAPDKSGLPSDRFSAERTGGSVSTLTIQRTQQEDSAVYLCASSSGTSGRAGAYEQYFGPGTRLTVT.

The chain is built from TRBV5-4 and TRBJ2-1, with 10 bases identical to TRBD2. The CDR3 extends over 14 amino acids. Germline CDR1 reads SGHNT; CDR2 reads YYREEE (reference sequence). The ends lost 4 bases at V and 5 bases at J; junction bases unmatched: 3. Here the CDR3 DNA reads TGTGCCAGCAGCGGAGCGGGAGGGGACAATGAGCAGTTCTTC. Translation gives CASSGAGGDNEQFF.

The chain joins TRBV7-8 to TRBJ2-5; D might be TRBD2 (6 bases). Trimming left V 4 bases short and J 5 bases short, with 17 bases between. CDR1 is SGHVS and CDR2 is FQNEAQ in the germline V gene. The length of the CDR3 is 15 residues. The CDR3 is CASSSFGAAGETQYF. In DNA, the CDR3 is TGTGCCAGCAGCTCCTTCGGCGCGGCGGGGGAGACCCAGTACTTC.

The chain carries TRBV19 and TRBJ2-1, with 11 bases lining up with TRBD2. The CDR3 runs 15 residues. Germline CDR1 reads LNHDA; CDR2 reads SQIVND (reference sequence). V trimming: 5 bases; J trimming: 9 bases; junction bases outside the gene matches: 9. The CDR3 protein is CASSVLAGAPSEQFF. CDR3 DNA: TGTGCCAGTAGTGTACTAGCGGGGGCCCCCAGTGAGCAGTTCTTC. Variable domain in full (rest from reference TRBV19 and TRBJ2-1): DGGITQSPKYLFRKEGQNVTLSCEQNLNHDAMYWYRQDPGQGLRLIYYSQIVNDFQKGDIAEGYSVSREKKESFPLTVTSAQKNPTAFYLCASSVLAGAPSEQFFGPGTRLTVL.